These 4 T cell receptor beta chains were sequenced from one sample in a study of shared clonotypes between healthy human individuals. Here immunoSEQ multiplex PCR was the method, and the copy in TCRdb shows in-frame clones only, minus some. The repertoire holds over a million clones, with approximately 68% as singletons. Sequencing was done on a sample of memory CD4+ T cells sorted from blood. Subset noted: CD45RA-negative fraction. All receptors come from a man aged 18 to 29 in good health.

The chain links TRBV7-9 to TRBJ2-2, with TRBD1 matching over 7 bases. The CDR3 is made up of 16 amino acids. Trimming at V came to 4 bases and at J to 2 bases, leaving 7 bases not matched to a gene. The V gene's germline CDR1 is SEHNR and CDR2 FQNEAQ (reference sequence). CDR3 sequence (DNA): TGTGCCAGCAGCTCACAGGGGATTTCCAACACCGGGGAGCTGTTTTTT. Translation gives CASSSQGISNTGELFF.

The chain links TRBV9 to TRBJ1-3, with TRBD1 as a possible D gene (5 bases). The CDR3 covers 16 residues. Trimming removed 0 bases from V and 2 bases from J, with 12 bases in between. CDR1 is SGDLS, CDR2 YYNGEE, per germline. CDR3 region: CASSVGGTVPGNTIYF. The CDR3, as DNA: TGTGCCAGCAGCGTAGGAGGGACGGTACCTGGAAACACCATATATTTT.

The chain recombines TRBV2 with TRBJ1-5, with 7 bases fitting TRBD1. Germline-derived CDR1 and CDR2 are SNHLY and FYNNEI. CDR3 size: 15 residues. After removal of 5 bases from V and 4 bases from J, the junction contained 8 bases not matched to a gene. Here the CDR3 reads CASSRYDRENQPQHF. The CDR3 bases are TGTGCCAGCAGTAGATACGACAGGGAGAATCAGCCCCAGCATTTT.

The CDR3 reads CASSDPRTGAGPYEQYF. The CDR3 DNA is TGTGCCAGCAGTGATCCCAGGACAGGCGCTGGACCTTACGAGCAGTACTTC. V and J are TRBV6-1 and TRBJ2-7; 7 bases are a match to TRBD1. Germline lookup yields CDR1 MNHNS and CDR2 SASEGT. V was pared by 3 bases and J by 4 bases, with 15 bases of the junction left unmatched. The CDR3 runs to 17 residues.